The T cell receptor beta chain under discussion was sequenced for a study of OX40 agonist ivuxolimab in advanced cancers. General notes on the study: Ivuxolimab, which targeted the costimulatory receptor OX40 (CD134), was an agonistic, fully human IgG2 monoclonal antibody. The purpose of peripheral TCRbeta sequencing was to test whether ivuxolimab changed TCR sequence diversity and led to clonal T-cell expansion. Prior anti-PD-1, anti-PD-L1 or anti-CTLA-4 therapy was permitted, and 40% of dose-escalation patients had received checkpoint inhibitors. Among the 52 dose-escalation patients, 19 had hepatocellular carcinoma, approximately 15 melanoma, 9 renal cell carcinoma and 9 head and neck cancer. The dose-escalation cohort was around 83% male with a mean age of roughly 60 years, ranging from about 23 to 85. Intravenous ivuxolimab was administered to patients every 2 weeks at six dose levels: 0.01, 0.1, 0.3, 1.5, 3 and 10 mg/kg. The monotherapy dose-escalation portion (N of about 50 patients) of the phase I ivuxolimab trial is reported in the paper. Three dose-escalation patients achieved partial responses, one with hepatocellular carcinoma and two with cutaneous melanoma. What the authors observed across the whole study: Which antigens the clonally expanded peripheral T cells were specific for was not determined. Low levels of normalized T-cell clonal expansion were also seen in some patients who did not respond. At doses from 0.1 to 3.0 mg/kg, clonal expansion was seen in both CD4+ and CD8+ blood T cells between baseline and week 6. In the 0.1-3.0 mg/kg groups, partial responders had among the lowest normalized peripheral clonal expansion, particularly in CD8+ T cells. After ivuxolimab, more expanded clones were found on average in CD8+ T cells than in CD4+ T cells.

A note on this clone: Its target antigen remains unknown. The sample holds no much larger clone one base away, and base qualities are not on file.

The V end loses 0 bases and the J end loses 7 bases, and a stretch of 12 bases separates them. Via the germline V gene (reference sequence), CDR1 is MNHEY and CDR2 SMNVEV. From its cysteine to its phenylalanine, the CDR3 spans 14 amino acids. Only the CDR3 DNA stays, 42 bases, in frame from base 1. Genomic DNA was extracted from sorted cells for sequencing of the TCRbeta CDR3 region. The immunoSEQ Assay was used to sequence the TCRbeta CDR3 regions. TCRdb retrieved this table from immuneACCESS and kept in-frame rearrangements only. Not all clones are present; in checked studies, unresolved V genes account for under half, and no reason is known for the remainder. This sample lists roughly 9,800 clones; roughly two thirds were detected once. The ten largest clones capture 46% of the sample. Patients with autoimmune disease history or receiving systemic immunosuppression were excluded from the trial. Peripheral blood for TCR sequencing was collected from all dose cohorts at baseline, on cycle 4 day 1, and on cycle 7 day 1. The samples were taken from a phase I, first-in-human, multicenter, open-label dose-escalation trial of ivuxolimab. The trial enrolled adults with locally advanced or metastatic head and neck squamous cell, hepatocellular, melanoma or renal cell carcinoma. Before TCR sequencing, CD4+ T cells and CD8+ T cells from peripheral blood were sorted into separate populations.

The sequenced sample was CD4+ or CD8+ T cells sorted from blood, obtained in a trial of the OX40 agonist ivuxolimab. The chain is assembled from TRBV27 and TRBJ1-1; the D gene identity is not certain. The clonotype was recovered from an adult with an advanced solid tumor such as melanoma, head and neck, liver or kidney cancer. The CDR3 sequence is CASSLSVGAGEAFF. The DNA is TGTGCCAGCAGTTTATCGGTGGGAGCGGGTGAAGCTTTCTTT.